These 19 T cell receptor beta chains originate from one sample sequenced in a study of T cell responses to AZD1222 COVID-19 vaccine. The method was immunoSEQ multiplex PCR; TCRdb's version includes in-frame clones alone and lacks a portion of them. The top ten clones hold 5.4% of a sample with roughly 70,000 clones, roughly 82% of them seen once. Sequences were derived from peripheral blood, sampled on day 0 of AZD1222 vaccination. Receptor source: an adult in good health.

The gene calls are TRBV2 and TRBJ2-2; D is undetermined. V lost 3 bases, J lost 4 bases, and 12 bases lay in between. Germline V gives CDR1 SNHLY, CDR2 FYNNEI. The CDR3 is 15 amino acids. The CDR3 protein is CASSDPGQTTGELFF. In DNA, the CDR3 is TGTGCCAGCAGTGACCCCGGGCAGACCACCGGGGAGCTGTTTTTT.

The chain is built from TRBV5-4 and TRBJ1-6; D not resolved. V lost 6 bases and J lost 8, with 21 bases in between. CDR3 length: 16 residues. Germline V lookup: CDR1 SGHNT, CDR2 YYREEE (reference sequence). The CDR3 DNA reads as TGTGCCAGCAACAGTAAGCTTGGAGGGTTTGATTCACCCCTCCACTTT. Protein: CASNSKLGGFDSPLHF. Full variable domain (remainder filled in from reference TRBV5-4 and TRBJ1-6): ETGVTQSPTHLIKTRGQQVTLRCSSQSGHNTVSWYQQALGQGPQFIFQYYREEENGRGNFPPRFSGLQFPNYSSELNVNALELDDSALYLCASNSKLGGFDSPLHFGNGTRLTVT.

Turning to this clone: Possible read error: a much larger clone is one base away. The rearrangement joins TRBV7-9 to TRBJ2-2; D not certain. The CDR3 loop spans 13 amino acids. V was shortened by 5 bases and J by 2 bases, with 6 bases between the two germline ends. The V gene's germline CDR1 is SEHNR and CDR2 FQNEAQ (reference sequence). CDR3 amino acids: CASSAHNTGELFF. The CDR3, as DNA: TGTGCCAGCAGCGCCCACAACACCGGGGAGCTGTTTTTT.

CDR3 in DNA: TGTGCCAGCAGCTTGCCGGGACAGGGGGTCGCTGAAGCTTTCTTT. Translated, it gives CASSLPGQGVAEAFF. The chain links TRBV7-9 to TRBJ1-1, with 11 positions matching TRBD1. The length of the CDR3 is 15 residues. CDR1 and CDR2 from the germline V gene are SEHNR and FQNEAQ (reference sequence). The V gene end was trimmed by 3 bases and the J gene end by 6 bases; junction bases not matched to a gene: 6.

The V gene is TRBV4-3, the J gene TRBJ2-7; TRBD1 might be the D (5 bases). CDR1 LGHNA and CDR2 YSLEER come from the germline V gene. The CDR3 length is 15 residues. The V gene lost 0 bases and the J gene lost 5 bases, with 14 bases spanning the gap. The CDR3 DNA follows: TGCGCCAGCAGCCAAGATAGGCAGGGAACGGACGAGCAGTACTTC. Its translation is CASSQDRQGTDEQYF.

A few counts support this clone. The chain employs TRBV7-6 and TRBJ2-3; a weak D match, TRBD1 (5 bases). The CDR3 spans 15 residues. Germline values: CDR1 SGHVS, CDR2 FNYEAQ. Trimming left V 2 bases short and J 0 bases short, with 9 bases between. The CDR3 reads CASSLIQGSTDTQYF. The CDR3 DNA follows: TGTGCCAGCAGCTTAATTCAGGGTAGCACAGATACGCAGTATTTT.

This clone was counted between two and nine times. CDR3 sequence reads: CASSAGGPETQYF. In DNA, the CDR3 is TGTGCCAGTAGCGCGGGGGGTCCGGAGACCCAGTACTTC. The gene calls are TRBV19 and TRBJ2-5, with 8 bases matching TRBD2. The ends lost 6 bases at V and 5 bases at J; junction bases unmatched: 5. This CDR3 spans 13 amino acids. Germline-derived CDR1 and CDR2 are LNHDA and SQIVND (reference sequence).

J is TRBJ2-7 and V is TRBV7-8; tentatively, D is TRBD2 (7 bases). Germline CDR1 SGHVS, CDR2 FQNEAQ. The V and J ends lost 3 bases and 10 bases respectively, with 16 bases between them. The length of the CDR3 is 13 residues. CDR3 bases: TGTGCCAGCAGCTTCTTCGAGGGGGACTACCAGTACTTC. Translated: CASSFFEGDYQYF.

This chain joins TRBV27 and TRBJ1-1; D is ambiguous. The germline V gene has CDR1 MNHEY and CDR2 SMNVEV (reference sequence). Trimming stripped 6 bases from V and 0 bases from J, with 11 bases between. This CDR3 has 14 residues. CDR3 residues: CASSPGLMNTEAFF. Here the CDR3 DNA reads TGTGCCAGCAGCCCCGGACTCATGAACACTGAAGCTTTCTTT.

This clone has only one observation. The chain is built from TRBV25-1 and TRBJ2-5, with 8 bases fitting TRBD2. CDR1 is MGHDK and CDR2 is SYGVNS in the germline V gene. Trimming removed 3 bases from V and 5 bases from J; junction bases left unmatched: 5. The CDR3 totals 14 residues. The CDR3 sequence is CASSDPGRVETQYF. The CDR3, as DNA: TGTGCCAGCAGTGACCCCGGGAGGGTCGAGACCCAGTACTTC.

The rearrangement uses TRBV4-2 and TRBJ1-1, with TRBD1 matching over 11 bases. Germline assignment: CDR1 LGHNA and CDR2 YNFKEQ. The length of the CDR3 is 18 residues. V trimming: 0 bases; J trimming: 4 bases; junction bases outside the gene matches: 10. The CDR3 nucleotides read TGTGCCAGCAGCCAAGACTACCGGACAGGGGGCGGGAGCACTGAAGCTTTCTTT. This gives the protein CASSQDYRTGGGSTEAFF.

This chain joins TRBV19 and TRBJ2-2; the match to TRBD1 covers 10 bases. This CDR3 comprises 16 residues. Germline-derived CDR1 and CDR2 are LNHDA and SQIVND (reference sequence). The trim removed 3 bases at V and 4 bases at J, leaving 5 bases unmatched. CDR3 region: CASSMAWDRGTGELFF. The CDR3 coding sequence is TGTGCCAGTAGTATGGCTTGGGACAGGGGCACCGGGGAGCTGTTTTTT.

The J gene is TRBJ2-7, the V gene TRBV10-3; D remains unclear. The CDR3 is 12 residues long. From germline, CDR1 is ENHRY and CDR2 SYGVKD. The CDR3, as DNA: TGTGCAACCAGAGACCATCCCTACGAGCAGTACTTC. Protein sequence: CATRDHPYEQYF.

This clone was found a few times. The chain carries TRBV6-1 and TRBJ1-6, with a tentative D call TRBD1 (5 bases). CDR1 is MNHNS, CDR2 SASEGT, per germline. The CDR3 has 17 amino acids. Trimming removed 0 bases at V and 10 bases at J, with 19 bases between. The DNA for the CDR3 is TGTGCCAGCAGTGAAGCGGGAGCTTATGGGACCTCATCACCCCTCCACTTT. It is translated as CASSEAGAYGTSSPLHF.

V is TRBV7-9 and J is TRBJ1-4, with D possibly being TRBD1 (5 bases). This CDR3 comprises 14 residues. The germline V and J ends were trimmed by 2 bases and 10 bases, with 14 bases remaining between them. CDR1 SEHNR and CDR2 FQNEAQ come from the germline V gene (reference sequence). CDR3 DNA: TGTGCCAGCAGCTTATTGACGGGGGTTGGAAAACTGTTTTTT. Translation gives CASSLLTGVGKLFF.

This chain connects TRBV6-2 or TRBV6-3 to TRBJ2-2; 7 nucleotides agree with TRBD2. V lost 0 bases to trimming and J lost 5 bases; unmatched junction nucleotides: 0. CDR1 MNHEY and CDR2 SVGEGT come from the germline V gene. The CDR3 loop spans 14 amino acids. CDR3 in DNA: TGTGCCAGCAGTTACTCGCGGGGGACCGGGGAGCTGTTTTTT. Translated: CASSYSRGTGELFF.

The chain combines TRBV24-1 with TRBJ1-5, with TRBD1 matching over 11 bases. This CDR3 is 15 amino acids long. CDR1 KGHDR and CDR2 SFDVKD come from the germline V gene. Trimming removed 10 bases from V and 3 bases from J; junction bases left unmatched: 7. The CDR3, as DNA: TGTGCCACTAACCTGGACAGGGGGCTCAATCAGCCCCAGCATTTT. Protein product: CATNLDRGLNQPQHF.

V usage is TRBV5-5 and J usage is TRBJ1-2; 7 nucleotides line up with TRBD1. CDR1 is SGHKS, CDR2 YYEKEE, per germline (reference sequence). CDR3 length: 14 amino acids. V was clipped by 2 bases and J by 3 bases; unmatched bases: 4. CDR3 sequence: CASSFGTDYYGYTF. The CDR3 region has the DNA TGTGCCAGCAGCTTTGGGACAGACTACTATGGCTACACCTTC. Using reference TRBV5-5 and TRBJ1-2 for the parts outside the CDR3, the full variable domain is DAGVTQSPTHLIKTRGQQVTLRCSPISGHKSVSWYQQVLGQGPQFIFQYYEKEERGRGNFPDRFSARQFPNYSSELNVNALLLGDSALYLCASSFGTDYYGYTFGSGTRLTVV.

This clone occurred once. The chain carries TRBV4-2 and TRBJ1-4, with D maybe TRBD1 (6 bases). Germline CDR1 reads LGHNA; CDR2 reads YNFKEQ. Trimming removed 2 bases at V and 7 bases at J, with 17 bases between. This CDR3 is 16 amino acids long. CDR3 sequence (DNA): TGTGCCAGCAGCCAATCGACCGGGACATCGGGTGAAAAACTGTTTTTT. This sequence encodes CASSQSTGTSGEKLFF.